Detailed here is one T cell receptor beta chain. The data belong to a study of OX40 agonist ivuxolimab in advanced cancers. Overall study: The patients' treatment was ivuxolimab, an agonistic anti-OX40 (CD134) antibody. Ivuxolimab, which patients received intravenously every 2 weeks, was dosed at 0.01 to 10 mg/kg. Of the patients, three showed partial responses, one with hepatocellular carcinoma and two with cutaneous melanoma.

Researchers took blood at baseline, on cycle 4 day 1, and on cycle 7 day 1. Sequencing used immunoSEQ multiplex PCR; TCRdb keeps in-frame clones, though not all of them. The sample contains about 69,000 clones, approximately 90% of which appear only once. Looked up from germline, CDR1 is WSHSY and CDR2 is SAAADI. The CDR3 is made up of 13 amino acids. V lost 7 bases and J 0 bases, leaving 10 bases between the germline ends. Sequences were derived from CD4+ or CD8+ T cells sorted from blood, sampled in a trial of the OX40 agonist ivuxolimab. The rearrangement links TRBV10-2 to TRBJ2-7; D might be TRBD2 (5 bases). The TCR originated in an adult with an advanced solid tumor such as melanoma, head and neck, liver or kidney cancer. CDR3 nucleotide sequence: TGCGCCAGCATGACGGGAAGCTCCTACGAGCAGTACTTC. Its protein product is CASMTGSSYEQYF.